The clone carrying this T cell receptor beta chain was seen more than once but under ten times. This sample was taken from a study of blood T cells in healthy people across ages. Every sample gave at least 5 micrograms of total RNA when it was extracted. The length of the CDR3 is 17 residues. With 6 bases clipped from V and 4 bases from J, the junction kept 9 bases outside the gene matches. CDR1 is MNHEY, CDR2 SMNVEV, per germline (reference sequence). Together with a sample-barcoded 5' primer, a J-beta primer mix was included in a second PCR lasting about 6 to 11 cycles. TCRdb re-called the 5' RACE reads with MiXCR, one entry per CDR3 protein. Seen here are some 890,000 distinct CDR3 sequences, roughly 28% observed once, and the top ten hold around 9.6%. The data also belong to a second study, concerning T cells of mothers and their children.

Material for sequencing was blood. The chain employs TRBV27 and TRBJ2-6, with TRBD1 matching over 10 bases. This receptor was taken from a woman aged 40-49 years in good health. The CDR3: CASRPGTGVRGANVLTF. The CDR3 coding sequence is TGTGCCAGCAGACCCGGGACAGGGGTGAGGGGGGCCAACGTCCTGACTTTC.